The clone carrying this T cell receptor beta chain was seen a handful of times. These data are taken from a study of blood T cell repertoires in COVID-19. Overall study: Material from acute and convalescent COVID-19 was sourced from the United States, Italy and Spain. The analysed material was cDNA or gDNA that came from T cells, B-cell-depleted T cells, or PBMCs.

Germline assignment: CDR1 SGHRS and CDR2 YFSETQ. The CDR3 has 17 residues. After removal of 4 bases from V and 5 bases from J, the junction contained 8 bases not matched to a gene. Methods used by the authors: Amplification of reference gene primers provided the estimated nucleated cell counts. Profiled with immunoSEQ multiplex PCR; TCRdb holds only in-frame clones, not every one. The V and J calls and clone size are taken from that table; D and trimming were inferred from the DNA. The sample carries around 160,000 clones, about 81% recorded once. Sequences were obtained from peripheral blood. The TCR originated in a man aged 60-69 years with active or convalescent COVID-19. V usage is TRBV5-1 and J usage is TRBJ2-5; 16 bases are shared with TRBD2. In DNA form, the CDR3 reads TGCGCCAGCAGCCCAGGGACTAGCGGGAGGGCGCTGGAGACCCAGTACTTC. As protein: CASSPGTSGRALETQYF.